This T cell receptor (beta chain) derives from a study of T cell repertoires in cytomegalovirus infection. Study overall: Indications of both CMV infection and matching HLA type were provided by public TCR beta signatures.

Points from the study as a whole: In two of eight donors, the top clonotype was HLA-C-restricted CMV-specific. Totalled public TCR beta family frequency picked out people who carried CMV plus the relevant HLA.

TCRdb used MiXCR to reprocess the reads, holding one entry per CDR3 protein. The repertoire holds hundreds of thousands of distinct CDR3 sequences, 33% seen once, with 15% to 20% in the top ten. Looked up from germline, CDR1 is SGHNT and CDR2 is YYREEE (reference sequence). Between the trimmed V and J ends, which lost 3 bases and 4 bases, there was a span of 12 bases. This CDR3 spans 14 amino acids. This clonotype was observed a handful of times. The antigen is unknown. The material sequenced was cultured PBMCs, taken from culture after CMV antigen stimulation. The source of this sequence is a human donor in good health (CMV status not recorded). Some clones in this sample may be carry-over from other donors' samples. The V gene is TRBV5-4, the J gene TRBJ2-3; D might be TRBD2 (6 bases). CDR3 in amino acids: CASSWSGLPDTQYF. CDR3 DNA sequence: TGTGCCAGCAGCTGGTCGGGACTTCCAGATACGCAGTATTTT.